The 32 T cell receptor beta chains given below trace back to one sample, sequenced in a study of cytotoxic CD8 clonotypes in ibrutinib-treated CLL. Some clones are missing from TCRdb's copy, which holds only in-frame ones; the method was immunoSEQ multiplex PCR. This table has almost 250,000 clones, under 75% appearing once. Sequenced material: PBMCs, taken after 24 months of ibrutinib treatment. The receptors derive from a human donor with chronic lymphocytic leukemia.

The V call is TRBV11-3, the J call TRBJ2-5, with D possibly TRBD2 on 6 matching bases. The CDR3 has 16 amino acids. V was cut by 5 bases and J by 5 bases, with 21 bases left in between. Germline V gives CDR1 SGHNT, CDR2 YENEEA. The CDR3 coding sequence is TGTGCCAGCAGCCCTGGAGGGACCCCGGGGAGGGAGACCCAGTACTTC. Its protein product is CASSPGGTPGRETQYF.

The V call is TRBV5-1, the J call TRBJ1-1; D uncertain. CDR3 length: 14 amino acids. Trimming took off 0 bases at V and 1 base at J, with 7 bases between the two ends. Germline CDR1 is SGHRS and CDR2 is YFSETQ. The CDR3 nucleotides are TGCGCCAGCAGCTTGGGTCACCAGAACACTGAAGCTTTCTTT. Amino acids: CASSLGHQNTEAFF.

V gene TRBV28 combines with J gene TRBJ2-7; D could derive from TRBD1 or TRBD2 (6 bases each). This CDR3 has 13 amino acids. In germline, CDR1 is MDHEN, CDR2 SYDVKM. V lost 4 bases, J lost 9 bases, and 16 bases lay in between. In DNA form, the CDR3 reads TGTGCCAGCAGTTCTCCCGAGGGGGGCCCGCAGTACTTC. This sequence encodes CASSSPEGGPQYF.

This clone was detected only a few times. V is TRBV7-8 and J is TRBJ2-3; D is perhaps TRBD1 (6 bases). V shed 4 bases and J shed 1 base, with 12 bases lying between them. The V gene's germline CDR1 is SGHVS and CDR2 FQNEAQ. The CDR3 consists of 15 residues. The CDR3 coding sequence is TGTGCCAGCAGCTCTGACAGGCGCGGCACAGATACGCAGTATTTT. Translation gives CASSSDRRGTDTQYF.

The chain recombines TRBV6-5 with TRBJ2-2; tentatively, D is TRBD1 (6 bases). The CDR3 totals 12 residues. Trimming took 7 bases from V and 7 from J, leaving 10 bases between them. Germline-derived CDR1 and CDR2 are MNHEY and SVGAGI. Here the CDR3 DNA reads TGTGCCAGCAAAAGGGGGAGCGGGGAGCTGTTTTTT. This sequence encodes CASKRGSGELFF.

V is TRBV7-2 and J is TRBJ2-7; 8 bases are a match to TRBD1. V trimming: 2 bases; J trimming: 7 bases; junction bases outside the gene matches: 7. Germline V gives CDR1 SGHTA, CDR2 FQGNSA. CDR3 length: 14 amino acids. The CDR3 is CASSLTQGAGEQYF. CDR3 sequence (DNA): TGTGCCAGCAGCTTAACGCAGGGGGCTGGTGAGCAGTACTTC.

V gene TRBV19 combines with J gene TRBJ1-2; 8 positions agree with TRBD1. The trim removed 3 bases at V and 4 bases at J, leaving 7 bases unmatched. The CDR3 consists of 15 residues. The V gene's germline CDR1 is LNHDA and CDR2 SQIVND (reference sequence). The CDR3 DNA reads TGTGCCAGTAGTATTGGGCAGGGGGCCCTCTATGGCTACACCTTC. It specifies CASSIGQGALYGYTF.

This chain connects TRBV2 to TRBJ2-7; 10 bases map to TRBD2. This CDR3 region has 15 residues. With 2 bases clipped from V and 6 bases from J, the junction kept 7 bases outside the gene matches. Germline V gene data show CDR1 as SNHLY and CDR2 as FYNNEI. The chain's CDR3 is CASSESSGRRGEQYF. CDR3 nucleotide sequence: TGTGCCAGCAGTGAATCTAGCGGGAGAAGGGGCGAGCAGTACTTC.

V gene TRBV27 combines with J gene TRBJ2-7; D assignment may be TRBD1 or TRBD2 (5 bases each). The CDR3 spans 14 residues. V was shortened by 2 bases and J by 6 bases, with 14 bases between the two germline ends. Germline loops: CDR1 MNHEY, CDR2 SMNVEV (reference sequence). Here the CDR3 reads CASSLPARGGEQYF. For the CDR3, the DNA is TGTGCCAGCAGTTTACCGGCGAGGGGCGGCGAGCAGTACTTC.

This chain uses TRBV6-1 with TRBJ2-4, with 13 bases identical to TRBD2. The CDR3 is made up of 17 amino acids. Germline CDR1 and CDR2: MNHNS and SASEGT. The J segment lost 5 bases and the V segment lost 4 bases, leaving 8 bases of the junction unmatched. Here the CDR3 reads CASSAPYGLAGENIQYF. CDR3 DNA sequence: TGTGCCAGCAGTGCTCCCTACGGACTAGCGGGGGAAAACATTCAGTACTTC.

This sequence joins TRBV6-5 and TRBJ1-3; the D is unclear. This CDR3 has 14 residues. V dropped 2 bases and J dropped 1 base, with 6 bases sitting between them. CDR1 and CDR2 from the germline V gene are MNHEY and SVGAGI. CDR3 nucleotides: TGTGCCAGCAGTTACGGACTATCTGGAAACACCATATATTTT. Its protein product is CASSYGLSGNTIYF.

The rearrangement links TRBV11-3 to TRBJ2-3, with 8 bases identical to TRBD1. The V segment lost 5 bases and the J segment 2 bases; nucleotides outside the gene matches: 6. This CDR3 is built from 15 residues. Germline CDR1 and CDR2: SGHNT and YENEEA. CDR3 in amino acids: CASSSRDRITDTQYF. The CDR3 DNA is TGTGCCAGCAGCAGCCGGGACAGGATCACAGATACGCAGTATTTT. The whole variable domain, remainder taken from reference TRBV11-3 and TRBJ2-3, is EAGVVQSPRYKIIEKKQPVAFWCNPISGHNTLYWYLQNLGQGPELLIRYENEEAVDDSQLPKDRFSAERLKGVDSTLKIQPAELGDSAVYLCASSSRDRITDTQYFGPGTRLTVL.

CDR3 nucleotides: TGTGCCAGCAGCTTAATTGAGACATACACCGGGGAGCTGTTTTTT. This translates into CASSLIETYTGELFF. The rearrangement joins TRBV7-9 to TRBJ2-2; unclear D gene. The CDR3 is 15 residues long. Trimming removed 2 bases at V and 3 bases at J, with 10 bases between. In germline, CDR1 is SEHNR, CDR2 FQNEAQ (reference sequence).

This clone was seen just once. V and J are TRBV9 and TRBJ2-5; TRBD1 matches 9 bases. CDR1 SGDLS and CDR2 YYNGEE come from the germline V gene. CDR3 length: 18 residues. Germline trimming cut 0 bases from V and 0 bases from J; bases unmatched to any gene: 9. The CDR3 region is CASSVDPGQGQYQETQYF. In DNA, the CDR3 is TGTGCCAGCAGCGTAGACCCGGGACAGGGACAGTACCAAGAGACCCAGTACTTC.

For this clone: The sample contains more than one DNA sequence encoding this CDR3. The chain couples TRBV20-1 to TRBJ2-7, with D tentatively TRBD2 (6 bases). Deletions cut 6 bases from V and 3 bases from J, with 6 bases between. The germline CDR1 and CDR2 sequences are DFQATT and SNEGSKA (reference sequence). The CDR3 has 10 amino acids. CDR3 region: CSAGGYEQYF. DNA for the CDR3: TGCAGTGCCGGGGGCTACGAGCAGTACTTC.

This chain connects TRBV9 to TRBJ2-7; 10 nucleotides line up with TRBD2. CDR1 is SGDLS, CDR2 YYNGEE, per germline. The CDR3 has 16 residues. V shed 3 bases and J 4 bases; nucleotides not matched to a gene: 10. CDR3 coding DNA: TGTGCCAGCAGCGAGAGCCTAGCGGGGGCTCTATACGAGCAGTACTTC. Protein product: CASSESLAGALYEQYF.

The CDR3 sequence: CASSRDRDEKLFF. In DNA form, the CDR3 reads TGTGCCAGTAGTAGGGACAGGGACGAAAAACTGTTTTTT. This rearrangement joins TRBV19 to TRBJ1-4; TRBD1 matches at 9 bases. V lost 4 bases and J lost 8; bases outside the gene matches: 2. The CDR3 is 13 amino acids. Germline V gene sequence: CDR1 LNHDA, CDR2 SQIVND (reference sequence).

The chain recombines TRBV6-5 with TRBJ2-5, with 8 bases lining up with TRBD2. Germline lookup yields CDR1 MNHEY and CDR2 SVGAGI. The junction had 10 bases not matched to a gene; V was cut back by 2 bases and J by 5 bases. The CDR3 runs to 16 residues. In DNA form, the CDR3 reads TGTGCCAGCAGTTACGGTCTAACGGGAGGGCGGGAGACCCAGTACTTC. Translation gives CASSYGLTGGRETQYF.

The chain carries TRBV28 and TRBJ1-1; TRBD1 might be the D (5 bases). Per germline, CDR1 MDHEN and CDR2 SYDVKM. This CDR3 is 13 amino acids long. V gave up 4 bases and J gave up 11 bases, with 17 bases separating them. The DNA for the CDR3 is TGTGCCAGCAGTTCCCGTTATATGGGGGACGCTTTCTTT. This gives the protein CASSSRYMGDAFF.

The rearrangement joins TRBV6-5 to TRBJ1-2; D gene ambiguous. Germline lookup yields CDR1 MNHEY and CDR2 SVGAGI. Trimming left V 6 bases short and J 8 bases short, with 10 bases between. The CDR3 contains 11 residues. CDR3 nucleotide sequence: TGTGCCAGCAGCACGTACGCCGGCTACACCTTC. This encodes CASSTYAGYTF.

The rearrangement joins TRBV6-6 to TRBJ2-7, with TRBD1 matching 8 bases. This CDR3 is built from 12 residues. Germline CDR1 reads MNHNY; CDR2 reads SVGAGI (reference sequence). V was clipped by 6 bases and J by 6 bases; unmatched bases: 4. The CDR3 DNA reads as TGTGCCAGCAGCAACAGGGGGAGCGAGCAGTACTTC. It specifies CASSNRGSEQYF.

The rearrangement uses TRBV19 and TRBJ2-1; 12 positions match TRBD2. The CDR3 length is 18 residues. The V gene end was trimmed by 2 bases and the J gene end by 7 bases; junction bases not matched to a gene: 12. Germline V CDR1 and CDR2: LNHDA, SQIVND (reference sequence). In nucleotides, the CDR3 is TGTGCCAGTAGTATAAGACTAGCGGGAGTCCCGGGGACGAATGAGCAGTTCTTC. Protein: CASSIRLAGVPGTNEQFF.

The chain has TRBV29-1 and TRBJ2-3; TRBD2 aligns across 7 bases. Per germline, CDR1 SQVTM and CDR2 ANQGSEA. The J segment lost 4 bases and the V segment lost 2 bases, leaving 6 bases of the junction unmatched. There are 14 residues in the CDR3. CDR3 nucleotide sequence: TGCAGCGTTGAACTAGCGGAGGGTGCAGATACGCAGTATTTT. Translated: CSVELAEGADTQYF.

This clone was seen only a few times. The chain links TRBV28 to TRBJ1-5; D may be TRBD1 (6 bases). V shed 6 bases and J shed 5 bases, with 17 bases lying between them. There are 15 residues in the CDR3. The V gene's germline CDR1 is MDHEN and CDR2 SYDVKM. CDR3 amino acids: CASSAYQGPDQPQHF. CDR3 DNA: TGTGCCAGCAGCGCCTACCAGGGGCCCGATCAGCCCCAGCATTTT.

The chain joins TRBV29-1 to TRBJ1-2; D ambiguous. The V end lost 6 bases, the J end lost 4 bases, and 18 bases lay between the germline ends. CDR1 and CDR2 from the germline V gene are SQVTM and ANQGSEA. CDR3 length: 14 residues. This CDR3 is CSVIGEGVLYGYTF. In DNA, the CDR3 is TGCAGCGTGATCGGGGAGGGTGTGCTCTATGGCTACACCTTC.

V gene TRBV5-1 combines with J gene TRBJ1-4; the match to TRBD1 covers 8 bases. The CDR3 extends over 14 amino acids. The V gene end was trimmed by 3 bases and the J gene end by 5 bases; junction bases not matched to a gene: 3. The V gene's germline CDR1 is SGHRS and CDR2 YFSETQ. The CDR3 loop reads CASSWTGPNEKLFF. The CDR3 DNA follows: TGCGCCAGCAGCTGGACAGGGCCGAATGAAAAACTGTTTTTT.

The J gene is TRBJ2-2, the V gene TRBV9, with no clear D. CDR1 SGDLS and CDR2 YYNGEE come from the germline V gene. CDR3 length equals 13 residues. The V end lost 2 bases, the J end lost 0 bases, and 2 bases lay between the germline ends. For the CDR3, the DNA is TGTGCCAGCAGCGTGCCGAACACCGGGGAGCTGTTTTTT. It codes for CASSVPNTGELFF.

Worth noting for this clone: Additional DNA sequences in this sample encode the identical CDR3. The chain uses TRBV9 and TRBJ2-6; D remains unclear. Germline V gene sequence: CDR1 SGDLS, CDR2 YYNGEE. The CDR3 runs 15 residues. V was clipped by 2 bases and J by 0 bases, with 6 bases between them. CDR3: CASSVLYSGANVLTF. The CDR3 DNA reads as TGTGCCAGCAGCGTCTTGTACTCTGGGGCCAACGTCCTGACTTTC.

The chain joins TRBV9 to TRBJ1-2; D uncertain. The V end was cut by 4 bases, the J end by 5 bases, with 15 bases between. The germline CDR1 and CDR2 sequences are SGDLS and YYNGEE. This CDR3 has 14 residues. Written as DNA, the CDR3 is TGTGCCAGCAGCCCTGGGTCACGGGATTATGGCTACACCTTC. Its translation: CASSPGSRDYGYTF.

This clone was detected only a few times. This chain links TRBV9 with TRBJ2-1; 8 nucleotides match TRBD2. From germline, CDR1 is SGDLS and CDR2 YYNGEE. Trimming took 1 base from V and 8 from J; bases not matched to a gene: 8. This CDR3 contains 15 residues. The DNA of the CDR3 is TGTGCCAGCAGCGTATACGGGAGGGCCGCGGATGAGCAGTTCTTC. Its protein product is CASSVYGRAADEQFF.

The CDR3 coding sequence is TGTGCCAGTAGTACGATCCAGGGAGGGGATGAAAAACTGTTTTTT. It translates to CASSTIQGGDEKLFF. V gene TRBV19 combines with J gene TRBJ1-4; possibly TRBD1 for D (5 bases). Per germline, CDR1 LNHDA and CDR2 SQIVND (reference sequence). The CDR3 is made up of 15 amino acids. V was cut by 4 bases and J by 6 bases, with 15 bases left in between.

This clone was detected only once. The chain employs TRBV7-8 and TRBJ2-7; D may be TRBD2 (6 bases). Germline CDR1 reads SGHVS; CDR2 reads FQNEAQ. Trimming left V 1 base short and J 5 bases short, with 15 bases between. This CDR3 is 15 amino acids long. For the CDR3, the DNA is TGTGCCAGCAGCTTAGTTGGGACTCCTGCCGACGAGCAGTACTTC. Translating gives CASSLVGTPADEQYF.